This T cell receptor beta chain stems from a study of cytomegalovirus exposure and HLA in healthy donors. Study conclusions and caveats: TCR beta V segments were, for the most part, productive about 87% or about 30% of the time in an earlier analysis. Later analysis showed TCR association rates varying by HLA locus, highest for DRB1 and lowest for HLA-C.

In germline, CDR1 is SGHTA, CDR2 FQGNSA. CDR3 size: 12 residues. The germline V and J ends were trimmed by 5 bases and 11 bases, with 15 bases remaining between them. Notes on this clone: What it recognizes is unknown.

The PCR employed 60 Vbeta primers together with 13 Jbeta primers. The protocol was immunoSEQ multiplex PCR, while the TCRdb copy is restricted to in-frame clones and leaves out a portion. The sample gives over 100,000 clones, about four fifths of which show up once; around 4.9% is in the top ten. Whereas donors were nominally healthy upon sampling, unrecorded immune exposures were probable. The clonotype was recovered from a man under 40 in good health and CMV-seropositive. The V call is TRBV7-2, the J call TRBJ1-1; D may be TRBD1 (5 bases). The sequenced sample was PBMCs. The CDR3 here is CASSPAREGAFF. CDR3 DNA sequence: TGTGCCAGCAGCCCCGCTCGGGAGGGGGCTTTCTTT.